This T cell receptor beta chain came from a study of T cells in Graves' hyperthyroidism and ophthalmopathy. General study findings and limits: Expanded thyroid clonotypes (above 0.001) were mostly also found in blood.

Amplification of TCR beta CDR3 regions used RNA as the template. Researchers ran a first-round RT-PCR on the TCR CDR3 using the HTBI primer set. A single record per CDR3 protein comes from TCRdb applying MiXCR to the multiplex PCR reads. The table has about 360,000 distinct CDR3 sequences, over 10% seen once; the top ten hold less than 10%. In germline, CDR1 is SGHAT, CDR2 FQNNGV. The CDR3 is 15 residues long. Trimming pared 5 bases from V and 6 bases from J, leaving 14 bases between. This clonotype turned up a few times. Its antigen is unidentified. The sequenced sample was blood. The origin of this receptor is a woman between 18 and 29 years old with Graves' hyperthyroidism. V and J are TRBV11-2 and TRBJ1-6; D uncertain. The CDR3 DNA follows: TGTGCCAGCAGCCCGAGCCGGCTGAGTAATTCACCCCTCCACTTT. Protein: CASSPSRLSNSPLHF.